One sample yielded the 13 T cell receptor beta chains listed below, sequenced in a study of T cell repertoires in cytomegalovirus infection (dated by TCRdb to about 2019). The sequencer was an Illumina HiSeq 1500. Using fastp at Q25 and MiXCR, TCRdb reprocessed the public reads and kept productive beta chains. Rows are unified per CDR3 protein, each entry keeping the most common DNA and genes. The sample table contains 900,000 to 950,000 distinct CDR3 sequences; only one count was recorded for about a third of them. The top ten clones comprise more than 13% of the sample. The antigens of these receptors remain unknown. The treatment or condition label corresponds to: in vitro stimulation with specific CMV peptide epitopes to enrich CMV-specific T cells. The starting material was cultured CD8+ T cells from PBMCs, obtained from culture after CMV antigen stimulation. These receptor sequences come from a human donor in good health (CMV status not recorded). Some clones in this sample may be carry-over from other donors' samples.

This clonotype was seen more than once but under ten times. The CDR3 DNA sequence: TGTGCCAGCAGCTTAGGTTGGGGGCCGGGCACCGGGGAGCTGTTTTTT. Residues: CASSLGWGPGTGELFF. This rearrangement joins TRBV7-6 to TRBJ2-2; D possibly corresponds to TRBD1 (6 bases). Germline V gene sequence: CDR1 SGHVS, CDR2 FNYEAQ. The ends were cut back, 1 base at V and 4 bases at J, with 13 bases in the middle. The CDR3 sequence is 16 residues long.

The chain is built from TRBV6-1 and TRBJ2-2; 7 bases fit TRBD1. CDR1 is MNHNS and CDR2 is SASEGT in the germline V gene. The junction had 9 bases not matched to a gene; V was cut back by 7 bases and J by 7 bases. This CDR3 has 14 amino acids. CDR3 sequence: CASTADREIGELFF. The CDR3 coding sequence is TGTGCCAGCACCGCCGACAGGGAGATCGGGGAGCTGTTTTTT.

V is TRBV4-3 and J is TRBJ2-2; TRBD2 agrees at 9 bases. The CDR3 is 18 residues long. V trimming: 0 bases; J trimming: 1 base; junction bases outside the gene matches: 6. Germline V gene data show CDR1 as LGHNA and CDR2 as YSLEER. CDR3 nucleotide sequence: TGCGCCAGCAGCCAAGATAGTCGACTAGCGGTGAACACCGGGGAGCTGTTTTTT. It is translated as CASSQDSRLAVNTGELFF.

The chain is built from TRBV11-1 and TRBJ1-1, with a possible D match to TRBD1 (5 bases). Germline V gene lookup returns CDR1 SGHAT and CDR2 FQDESV (reference sequence). CDR3 length: 12 residues. With 5 bases removed from V and 8 bases from J, the gap between germline ends came to 12 bases. In DNA form, the CDR3 reads TGTGCCAGCAGCGCCCGACGGGGCGAAGCTTTCTTT. This codes for CASSARRGEAFF.

This clonotype has just a few counts. The chain combines TRBV6-5 with TRBJ1-1; a possible D gene is TRBD1 (5 bases). CDR3 length: 14 amino acids. Germline V gene data show CDR1 as MNHEY and CDR2 as SVGAGI. The germline V and J ends were trimmed by 2 bases and 5 bases, with 12 bases remaining between them. CDR3 nucleotides: TGTGCCAGCAGTTACGCGCCCCGGGGGACTGAAGCTTTCTTT. This sequence encodes CASSYAPRGTEAFF.

In this sample, this clonotype turned up a few times. This chain connects TRBV13 to TRBJ2-1; the D call may be TRBD1 or TRBD2 (5 bases each). The CDR3 runs to 15 residues. Trimming removed 6 bases from V and 3 bases from J, with 15 bases in between. The germline V gene has CDR1 PRHDT and CDR2 FYEKMQ (reference sequence). CDR3 bases: TGTGCCAGCAGAAGCCGGGACGGGCACTACAATGAGCAGTTCTTC. This translates into CASRSRDGHYNEQFF.

The rearrangement uses TRBV19 and TRBJ2-4, with 8 bases identical to TRBD2. Germline-derived CDR1 and CDR2 are LNHDA and SQIVND (reference sequence). After removal of 4 bases from V and 0 bases from J, the junction contained 11 bases not matched to a gene. The CDR3 runs to 18 residues. CDR3 in amino acids: CASSTYPPSGLAKNIQYF. Here the CDR3 DNA reads TGTGCCAGTAGTACCTACCCCCCTAGCGGGCTAGCCAAAAACATTCAGTACTTC.

The V call is TRBV11-2, the J call TRBJ2-1, with D possibly matching TRBD2 (5 bases). The CDR3 is made up of 14 amino acids. CDR1 and CDR2 from the germline V gene are SGHAT and FQNNGV. V dropped 10 bases and J dropped 7 bases, with 20 bases sitting between them. The CDR3 coding sequence is TGTGCCACACGAAGGGCCCCTATAGCGAATGAGCAGTTCTTC. Translated: CATRRAPIANEQFF.

This chain joins TRBV28 and TRBJ1-4; D is ambiguous. Germline CDR1 is MDHEN and CDR2 is SYDVKM. Trimming took 3 bases from V and 3 from J, leaving 8 bases between them. This CDR3 is built from 14 residues. The CDR3 region is CASSFPGSNEKLFF. The CDR3 DNA reads as TGTGCCAGCAGTTTCCCAGGTTCTAATGAAAAACTGTTTTTT.

This clonotype has more than one count but fewer than ten. V and J are TRBV12-3 or TRBV12-4 and TRBJ2-7; TRBD2 is a possible D gene (6 bases). This CDR3 spans 14 amino acids. Between the trimmed V and J ends, which lost 6 bases and 0 bases, there was a span of 12 bases. This CDR3 reads CASSQDGSSYEQYV. CDR3 nucleotides: TGTGCCAGCAGCCAGGACGGGAGCTCCTACGAGCAGTACGTC.

Written as DNA, the CDR3 is TGTGCCAGCAGTTACTCGGTCGGGGCGGTAATGTGGAACACTGAAGCTTTCTTT. This translates into CASSYSVGAVMWNTEAFF. This rearrangement joins TRBV6-2 or TRBV6-3 to TRBJ1-1; D is possibly TRBD1 (5 bases). Germline-derived CDR1 and CDR2 are MNHEY and SVGEGT. V shed 0 bases and J shed 1 base, with 18 bases lying between them. This CDR3 has 18 residues.

The chain recombines TRBV12-3 or TRBV12-4 with TRBJ1-1, with D hard to call. Trimming shortened V by 5 bases and J by 10 bases, and 17 bases separated the two germline ends. This CDR3 is 13 amino acids long. CDR3 amino acids: CASSHLTRLGAFF. CDR3 in DNA: TGTGCCAGCAGTCACCTGACACGCCTCGGAGCTTTCTTT.

The chain joins TRBV12-3 or TRBV12-4 to TRBJ2-5, with D perhaps TRBD2 (7 bases). CDR3 length: 15 residues. V lost 3 bases to trimming and J lost 5 bases, with 16 bases between them. CDR3 loop: CASSFRGGGGETQYF. CDR3 in DNA: TGTGCCAGCAGTTTTCGTGGAGGGGGAGGGGAGACCCAGTACTTC.